The T cell receptor (beta chain) described here comes from a study of blood T cell repertoires in COVID-19. On the study more broadly: The study drew acute and convalescent COVID-19 samples from the United States, Italy and Spain.

After removal of 4 bases from V and 3 bases from J, the junction contained 6 bases not matched to a gene. CDR1 and CDR2 (germline): SGHRS, YFSETQ. The CDR3 sequence is 15 residues long. Data came from immunoSEQ multiplex PCR; TCRdb stores just in-frame clones and leaves some out. The sample yields under 200,000 clones, approximately 79% seen once. The sequenced sample consisted of PBMCs or T cells enriched from blood (not recorded which). The chain has TRBV5-1 and TRBJ2-5, with TRBD2 matching over 10 bases. This receptor was identified in a man aged 45-60 years who had recovered from COVID-19. This CDR3 is CASSPDLAGEETQYF. In nucleotides, the CDR3 is TGCGCCAGCAGCCCAGACCTAGCGGGGGAAGAGACCCAGTACTTC.